The source of this TCR beta chain is a study of cytomegalovirus exposure and HLA in healthy donors. The study's findings and limits: In terms of immune exposure information, only CMV serostatus was available. Researchers reported from a later analysis that most CMV-associated TCR beta chains appeared HLA-restricted.

PCR was performed using 60 Vbeta and 13 Jbeta primers. Produced via immunoSEQ multiplex PCR; TCRdb's table is partial and in-frame only. Of about 82,000 clones listed, roughly 64% are singletons. Notes on this clone: Its antigen is still unknown.

This receptor was identified in a woman aged 40-49 years in good health and CMV-seropositive. The sequencing input was PBMCs.

CDR3 loop: CASIRPGGTPGELFF. DNA of the CDR3: TGTGCCAGCATTCGCCCAGGGGGGACCCCCGGGGAGCTGTTTTTT. This sequence joins TRBV28 and TRBJ2-2; maybe TRBD1 (7 bases). This CDR3 is built from 15 residues. The V end was cut by 7 bases, the J end by 6 bases, with 18 bases between. Germline V CDR1 and CDR2: MDHEN, SYDVKM.